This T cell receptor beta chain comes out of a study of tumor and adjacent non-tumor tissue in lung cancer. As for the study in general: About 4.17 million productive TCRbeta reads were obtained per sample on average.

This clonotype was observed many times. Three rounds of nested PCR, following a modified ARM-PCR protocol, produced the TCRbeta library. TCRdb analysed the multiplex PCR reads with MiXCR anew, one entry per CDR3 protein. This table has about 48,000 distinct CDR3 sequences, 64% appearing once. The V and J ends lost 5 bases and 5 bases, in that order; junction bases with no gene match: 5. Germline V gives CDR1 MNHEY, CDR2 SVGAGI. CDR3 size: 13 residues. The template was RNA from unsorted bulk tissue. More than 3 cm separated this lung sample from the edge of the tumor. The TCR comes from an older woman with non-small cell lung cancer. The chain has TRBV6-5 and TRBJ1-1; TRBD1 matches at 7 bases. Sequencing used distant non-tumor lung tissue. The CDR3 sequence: CASSKQGSTEAFF. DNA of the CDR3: TGTGCCAGCAGTAAACAGGGGTCGACTGAAGCTTTCTTT.